This T cell receptor (beta chain) came from a study of cytomegalovirus exposure and HLA in healthy donors. Study-wide background: Early released data had about 85 million unique TCRs, all coming from HLA-typed donors. Broader study findings: The study listed under 200 cytomegalovirus-associated TCR beta chains.

Both 60 Vbeta primers and 13 Jbeta primers went into the PCR. Authors' data handling: A later analysis counted 80 million or so unique TCR beta chains, roughly 11 million shared. Profiling relied on immunoSEQ multiplex PCR, and the TCRdb table lists in-frame clones only, not all of them. The V and J calls and clone size are taken from that table; D and trimming were inferred from the DNA. The sample shows more than 95,000 clones, 70% to 80% of them seen only once. Trimming cost V 4 bases and J 4 bases; bases outside gene matches: 8. The V gene's germline CDR1 is SGDLS and CDR2 YYNGEE. The CDR3 extends over 14 amino acids. On this clone itself: Its antigen is still unknown.

The sequencing sample was made of PBMCs. This receptor was taken from a man aged 25-45 years in good health and CMV-seronegative. This chain uses TRBV9 with TRBJ2-7; 7 nucleotides align to TRBD1. CDR3 amino acids: CASSPRTGGYEQYF. CDR3 in DNA: TGTGCCAGCAGCCCCCGGACAGGAGGATACGAGCAGTACTTC.